This T cell receptor (beta chain) came from a study of post-analysis software for immune sequencing data. V shed 0 bases, J shed 5 bases, and the junction held 14 bases outside the gene matches. Germline V gene lookup returns CDR1 MNHEY and CDR2 SVGEGT. The CDR3 sequence is 18 residues long. Notes on this clonotype: Its antigen remains unidentified.

Each TCR beta cDNA library carried unique molecular identifiers. TCRdb analysed the PCR reads with MiXCR anew, one entry per CDR3 protein. The data contain about 680,000 distinct CDR3 sequences, around 60% of them seen just once; the ten biggest clones take up about 11%. Study-wide points: In patients, TRBV5-6, TRBV5-1 and TRBV20-1 belonged to five or six TRBV segments found more frequently than in controls.

The chain recombines TRBV6-2 or TRBV6-3 with TRBJ2-5; 8 nucleotides match TRBD1. The TCR sequence derives from a girl aged 2 to 9 with multiple sclerosis. The sequenced sample consisted of blood. As DNA, the CDR3 is TGTGCCAGCAGTTACTCGATTCGGGACAGGACGTCTAGCGAGACCCAGTACTTC. Translating it yields CASSYSIRDRTSSETQYF.